Below are 6 T cell receptor beta chains sequenced from a single sample in a study of patients and donors after allogeneic stem cell transplantation. Via MiXCR, TCRdb re-called the RT-PCR reads, giving one row per CDR3 protein. The sample lists fewer than 60,000 distinct CDR3 sequences, less than 15% occurring once. The material sequenced was blood, either unsorted or a sorted T cell fraction (not recorded which). All receptors come from a human donor who was either an allogeneic HSCT recipient or a stem cell or donor lymphocyte infusion donor (not recorded which). It is not recorded whose cells these are; they may come from a transplant donor.

There are a few counts of this clonotype. The genes are TRBV3-1 and TRBJ1-5; the D gene is possibly TRBD1 (5 bases). The CDR3 runs to 15 residues. V was clipped by 2 bases and J by 4 bases, with 12 bases between them. Germline loops: CDR1 LGHDT, CDR2 YNNKEL (reference sequence). CDR3 bases: TGTGCCAGCAGCCAACAAGGGGAGGGGAATCAGCCCCAGCATTTT. Protein: CASSQQGEGNQPQHF.

This clonotype has only a few counts. CDR3 sequence reads: CASSSRQGVLDSPLHF. The CDR3 DNA reads TGTGCCAGCAGTTCGCGACAGGGGGTACTAGACTCACCCCTCCACTTT. The chain employs TRBV12-3 or TRBV12-4 and TRBJ1-6; 9 bases are a match to TRBD1. The CDR3 is 16 amino acids. J gave up 10 bases and V 4 bases, and 11 bases lay outside the gene matches.

The genes are TRBV25-1 and TRBJ2-7; D ambiguous. This CDR3 is 13 amino acids long. Germline V gene lookup returns CDR1 MGHDK and CDR2 SYGVNS. Trimming took off 7 bases at V and 7 bases at J, with 17 bases between the two ends. The CDR3 is CASTHLVPWEQYF. DNA for the CDR3: TGTGCCAGCACCCACCTAGTTCCTTGGGAGCAGTACTTC.

The V and J genes are TRBV2 and TRBJ2-1; 9 nucleotides align to TRBD2. V shed 2 bases, J shed 2 bases, and the junction held 1 base outside the gene matches. The CDR3 totals 15 residues. CDR1 is SNHLY, CDR2 FYNNEI, per germline. Here the CDR3 reads CASSEWTSAYNEQFF. The CDR3 nucleotides are TGTGCCAGCAGTGAATGGACTAGCGCCTACAATGAGCAGTTCTTC.

In its sample, this clonotype was seen a few times. The V call is TRBV7-9, the J call TRBJ1-5; unclear D gene. Per the germline V gene, CDR1 is SEHNR and CDR2 is FQNEAQ (reference sequence). This CDR3 spans 14 amino acids. The V and J ends lost 1 base and 4 bases respectively, with 8 bases between them. CDR3 in DNA: TGTGCCAGCAGCTTAGATGTGGGAAATCAGCCCCAGCATTTT. It codes for CASSLDVGNQPQHF.

This clonotype appeared many times. This sequence joins TRBV3-1 and TRBJ2-3; no firm D call. Per the germline V gene, CDR1 is LGHDT and CDR2 is YNNKEL (reference sequence). Trimming shortened V by 4 bases and J by 2 bases, and 10 bases separated the two germline ends. CDR3 size: 14 residues. CDR3 residues: CASSPAGDTDTQYF. CDR3 nucleotide sequence: TGTGCCAGCAGCCCAGCTGGGGACACAGATACGCAGTATTTT.